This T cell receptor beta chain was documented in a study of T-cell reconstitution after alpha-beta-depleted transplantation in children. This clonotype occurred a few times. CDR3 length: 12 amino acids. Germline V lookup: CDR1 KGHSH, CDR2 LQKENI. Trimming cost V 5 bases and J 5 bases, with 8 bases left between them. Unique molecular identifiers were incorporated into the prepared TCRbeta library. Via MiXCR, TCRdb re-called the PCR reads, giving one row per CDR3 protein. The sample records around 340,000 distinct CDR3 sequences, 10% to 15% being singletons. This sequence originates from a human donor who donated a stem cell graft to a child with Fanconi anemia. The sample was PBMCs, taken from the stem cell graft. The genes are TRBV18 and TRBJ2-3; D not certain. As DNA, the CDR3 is TGTGCCAGCTCAACCATTGAAGATACGCAGTATTTT. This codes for CASSTIEDTQYF.